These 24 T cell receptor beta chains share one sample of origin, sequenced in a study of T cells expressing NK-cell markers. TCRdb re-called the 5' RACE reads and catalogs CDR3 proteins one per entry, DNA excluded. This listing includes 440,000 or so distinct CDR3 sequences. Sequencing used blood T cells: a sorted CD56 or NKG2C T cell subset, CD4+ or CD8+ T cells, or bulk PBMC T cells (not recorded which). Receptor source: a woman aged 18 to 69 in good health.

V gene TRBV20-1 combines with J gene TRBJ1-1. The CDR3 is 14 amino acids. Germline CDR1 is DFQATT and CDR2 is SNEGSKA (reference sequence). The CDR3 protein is CSASAGFGNTEAFF.

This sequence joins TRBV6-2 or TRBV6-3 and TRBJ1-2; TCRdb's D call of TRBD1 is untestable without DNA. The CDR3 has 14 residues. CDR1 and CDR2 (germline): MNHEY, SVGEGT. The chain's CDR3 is CASSYAPGQHGYTF.

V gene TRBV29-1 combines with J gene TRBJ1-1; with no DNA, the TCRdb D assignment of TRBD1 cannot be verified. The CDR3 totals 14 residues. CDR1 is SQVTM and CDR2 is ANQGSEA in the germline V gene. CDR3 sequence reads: CSVLDSGRNTEAFF.

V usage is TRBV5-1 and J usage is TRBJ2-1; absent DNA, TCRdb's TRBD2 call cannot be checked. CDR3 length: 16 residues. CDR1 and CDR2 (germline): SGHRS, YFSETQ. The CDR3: CASSPRLAGGYNEQFF.

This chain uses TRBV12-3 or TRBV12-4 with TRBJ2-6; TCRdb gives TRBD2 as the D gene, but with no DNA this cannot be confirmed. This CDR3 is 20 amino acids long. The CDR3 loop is CASSLESRLAGESGANVLTF.

CDR3 protein: CSVDRSDTQYF. The chain has TRBV29-1 and TRBJ2-3. Germline CDR1 reads SQVTM; CDR2 reads ANQGSEA. This CDR3 region has 11 residues.

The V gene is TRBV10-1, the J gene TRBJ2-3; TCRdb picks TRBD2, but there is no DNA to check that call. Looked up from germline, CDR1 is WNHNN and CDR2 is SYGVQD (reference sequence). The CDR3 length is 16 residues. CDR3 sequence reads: CASSGRADPRPDTQYF.

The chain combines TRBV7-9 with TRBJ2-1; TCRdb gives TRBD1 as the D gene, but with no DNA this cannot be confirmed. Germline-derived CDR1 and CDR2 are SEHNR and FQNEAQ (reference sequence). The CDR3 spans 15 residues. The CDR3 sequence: CASSLVDRGQNEQFF.

CDR3 in amino acids: CASSLVDRGNQPQHF. The rearrangement joins TRBV7-9 to TRBJ1-5; absent DNA, TCRdb's TRBD1 call cannot be checked. This CDR3 is built from 15 residues. The germline gives CDR1 SEHNR, CDR2 FQNEAQ (reference sequence).

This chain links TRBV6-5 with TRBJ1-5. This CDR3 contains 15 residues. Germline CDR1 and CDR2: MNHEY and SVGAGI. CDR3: CASSSLGPGGQPQHF.

The CDR3 loop is CASSSNTATKETQYF. The genes are TRBV7-6 and TRBJ2-5. The CDR3 consists of 15 residues. From germline, CDR1 is SGHVS and CDR2 FNYEAQ. Using reference TRBV7-6 and TRBJ2-5 for the parts outside the CDR3, the full variable domain is GAGVSQSPRYKVTKRGQDVALRCDPISGHVSLYWYRQALGQGPEFLTYFNYEAQQDKSGLPNDRFSAERPEGSISTLTIQRTEQRDSAMYRCASSSNTATKETQYFGPGTRLLVL.

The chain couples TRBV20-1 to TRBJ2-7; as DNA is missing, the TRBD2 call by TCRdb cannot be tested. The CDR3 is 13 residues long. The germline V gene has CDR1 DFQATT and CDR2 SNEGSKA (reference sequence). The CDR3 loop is CSARTRDGTGQYF.

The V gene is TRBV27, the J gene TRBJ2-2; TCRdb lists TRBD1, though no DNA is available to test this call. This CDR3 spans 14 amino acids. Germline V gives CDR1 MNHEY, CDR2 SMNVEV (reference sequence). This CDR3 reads CASRRTGGPGELFF.

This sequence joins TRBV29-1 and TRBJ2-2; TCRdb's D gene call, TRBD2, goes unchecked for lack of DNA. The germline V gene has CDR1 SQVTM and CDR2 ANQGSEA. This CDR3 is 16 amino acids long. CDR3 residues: CSASAGGGENTGELFF.

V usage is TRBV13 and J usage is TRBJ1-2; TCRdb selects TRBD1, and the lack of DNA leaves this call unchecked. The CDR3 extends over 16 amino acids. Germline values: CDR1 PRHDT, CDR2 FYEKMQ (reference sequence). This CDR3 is CATERSRQDPNYGYTF. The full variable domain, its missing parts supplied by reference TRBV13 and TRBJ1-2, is AAGVIQSPRHLIKEKRETATLKCYPIPRHDTVYWYQQGPGQDPQFLISFYEKMQSDKGSIPDRFSAQQFSDYHSELNMSSLELGDSALYFCATERSRQDPNYGYTFGSGTRLTVV.

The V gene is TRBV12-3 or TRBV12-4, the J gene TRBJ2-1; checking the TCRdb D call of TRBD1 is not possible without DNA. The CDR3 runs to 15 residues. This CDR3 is CASSLGGQGDDEQFF.

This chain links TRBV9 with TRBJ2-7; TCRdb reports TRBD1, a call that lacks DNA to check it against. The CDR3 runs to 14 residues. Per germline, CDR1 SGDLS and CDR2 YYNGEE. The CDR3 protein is CASSVRAELNEQYF.

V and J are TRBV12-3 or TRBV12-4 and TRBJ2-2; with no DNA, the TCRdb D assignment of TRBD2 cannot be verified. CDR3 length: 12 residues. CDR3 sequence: CASSLGGGELFF.

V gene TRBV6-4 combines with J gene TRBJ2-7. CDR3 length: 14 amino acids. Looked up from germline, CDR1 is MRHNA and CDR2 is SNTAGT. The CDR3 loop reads CASSEDLRSYEQYF.

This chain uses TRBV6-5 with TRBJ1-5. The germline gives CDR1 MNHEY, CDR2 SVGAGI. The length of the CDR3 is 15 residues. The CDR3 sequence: CASSYSGWGNQPQHF.

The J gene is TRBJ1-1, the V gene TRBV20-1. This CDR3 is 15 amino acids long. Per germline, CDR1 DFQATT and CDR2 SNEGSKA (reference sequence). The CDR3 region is CSATTGRGRETEAFF.

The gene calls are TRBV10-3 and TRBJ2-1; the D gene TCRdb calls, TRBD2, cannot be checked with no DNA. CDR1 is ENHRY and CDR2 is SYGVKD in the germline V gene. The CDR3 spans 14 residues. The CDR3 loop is CAISEGGRVNEQFF.

CDR3 loop: CASSLNRGKTQYF. This sequence joins TRBV7-9 and TRBJ2-5; TCRdb indicates TRBD1, and absent DNA this call remains unverified. The germline gives CDR1 SEHNR, CDR2 FQNEAQ (reference sequence). The CDR3 runs to 13 residues.

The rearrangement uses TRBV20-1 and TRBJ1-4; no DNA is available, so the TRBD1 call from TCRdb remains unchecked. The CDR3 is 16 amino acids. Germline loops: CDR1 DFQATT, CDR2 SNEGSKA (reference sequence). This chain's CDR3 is CSASYVGAGANEKLFF.